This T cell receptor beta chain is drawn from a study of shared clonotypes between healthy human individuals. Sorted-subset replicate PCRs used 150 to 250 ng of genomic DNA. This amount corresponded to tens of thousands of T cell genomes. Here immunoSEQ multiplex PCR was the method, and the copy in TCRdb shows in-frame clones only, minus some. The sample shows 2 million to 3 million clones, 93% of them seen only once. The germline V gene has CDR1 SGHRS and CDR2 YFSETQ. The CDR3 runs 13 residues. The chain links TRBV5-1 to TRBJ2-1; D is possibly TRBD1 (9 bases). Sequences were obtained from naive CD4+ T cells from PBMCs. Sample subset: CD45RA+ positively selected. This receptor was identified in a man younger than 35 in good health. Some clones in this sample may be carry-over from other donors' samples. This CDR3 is CHRGREAYNEQFF. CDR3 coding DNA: TGCCACAGGGGGCGGGAGGCCTACAATGAGCAGTTCTTC.